The 22 T cell receptor beta chains in this list originate from one sample, sequenced in a study of blood T cell repertoires in COVID-19. The repertoire was sequenced with immunoSEQ multiplex PCR; TCRdb's copy has only in-frame clones and lacks some. The data show 350,000 to 400,000 clones, with 70% to 90% seen just once and 0.9% to 1.5% held by the top ten. Sequences were obtained from PBMCs or T cells enriched from blood (not recorded which). Source of these receptors: a woman between 18 and 30 years old who had recovered from COVID-19.

The gene calls are TRBV5-4 and TRBJ2-7; no reliable D call. The CDR3 covers 12 residues. V was trimmed by 4 bases and J by 4 bases, leaving 9 bases between them. The V gene's germline CDR1 is SGHNT and CDR2 YYREEE (reference sequence). In DNA form, the CDR3 reads TGTGCCAGCAGCGTGGACGGTTACGAGCAGTACTTC. It is translated as CASSVDGYEQYF.

The chain employs TRBV5-5 and TRBJ2-7; 8 nucleotides line up with TRBD1. The CDR3 is 14 residues long. Germline assignment: CDR1 SGHKS and CDR2 YYEKEE (reference sequence). Losses at the gene ends were 5 bases for V and 3 bases for J; bases not matched to a gene: 7. This CDR3 reads CASSPGTGFYEQYF. For the CDR3, the DNA is TGTGCCAGCAGTCCCGGGACAGGATTCTACGAGCAGTACTTC.

This clone was picked up a small number of times. This chain connects TRBV27 to TRBJ2-1, with TRBD1 identical over 7 bases. The CDR3 is made up of 14 amino acids. Per germline, CDR1 MNHEY and CDR2 SMNVEV (reference sequence). The V and J ends lost 5 bases and 3 bases, in that order; junction bases with no gene match: 4. The CDR3 DNA reads as TGTGCCAGCAGTACCGGACAGGTCTACAATGAGCAGTTCTTC. It encodes CASSTGQVYNEQFF.

The V call is TRBV28, the J call TRBJ1-5; possibly TRBD1 for D (6 bases). The CDR3 contains 16 residues. From germline, CDR1 is MDHEN and CDR2 SYDVKM. V dropped 10 bases and J dropped 0 bases, with 19 bases sitting between them. In DNA, the CDR3 is TGTGCCACCCTAAGGACAGCAACCTATAGCAATCAGCCCCAGCATTTT. Translated: CATLRTATYSNQPQHF.

The chain joins TRBV4-1 to TRBJ1-2, with 7 positions matching TRBD1. After removal of 2 bases from V and 6 bases from J, the junction contained 12 bases not matched to a gene. This CDR3 is built from 16 residues. Germline V gives CDR1 MGHRA, CDR2 YSYEKL. The CDR3 loop reads CASSQQNRQGRDGYTF. Written as DNA, the CDR3 is TGCGCCAGCAGCCAACAAAATCGACAGGGAAGGGATGGCTACACCTTC.

Regarding this clone: This sample also contains other DNA sequences that code for the same CDR3. This chain links TRBV4-1 with TRBJ1-1; the D gene is possibly TRBD1 (6 bases). V dropped 3 bases and J dropped 4 bases, with 9 bases sitting between them. The CDR3 sequence is 13 residues long. Germline V gene data show CDR1 as MGHRA and CDR2 as YSYEKL. Written as DNA, the CDR3 is TGCGCCAGCAGCCACGAAGGGGGCACTGAAGCTTTCTTT. Its protein is CASSHEGGTEAFF.

In nucleotides, the CDR3 is TGTGCCAGCAGCGAGCGGGGGGTTGGGGAGACCCAGTACTTC. Translated, it gives CASSERGVGETQYF. The V and J genes are TRBV9 and TRBJ2-5, with TRBD2 matching over 9 bases. This CDR3 comprises 14 residues. The J segment lost 5 bases and the V segment lost 3 bases, leaving 5 bases of the junction unmatched. Germline lookup yields CDR1 SGDLS and CDR2 YYNGEE.

V is TRBV5-5 and J is TRBJ1-3; possibly TRBD1 for D (6 bases). CDR1 is SGHKS and CDR2 is YYEKEE in the germline V gene (reference sequence). Trimming stripped 0 bases from V and 0 bases from J, with 10 bases between. This CDR3 has 16 residues. The CDR3 region has the DNA TGTGCCAGCAGCTTGGCCGGGACAACCTCTGGAAACACCATATATTTT. Translation: CASSLAGTTSGNTIYF. Based on the CDR3 plus reference TRBV5-5 and TRBJ1-3, the full variable domain is DAGVTQSPTHLIKTRGQQVTLRCSPISGHKSVSWYQQVLGQGPQFIFQYYEKEERGRGNFPDRFSARQFPNYSSELNVNALLLGDSALYLCASSLAGTTSGNTIYFGEGSWLTVV.

This rearrangement joins TRBV11-3 to TRBJ1-2; possible D gene TRBD1, 6 bases. The CDR3 is made up of 13 amino acids. Germline values: CDR1 SGHNT, CDR2 YENEEA. With 3 bases removed from V and 8 bases from J, the gap between germline ends came to 13 bases. CDR3 protein: CASSFSGGVGYTF. The CDR3 bases are TGTGCCAGCAGCTTTAGTGGGGGCGTCGGCTACACCTTC.

The V gene is TRBV27, the J gene TRBJ1-1; D may be TRBD1 (6 bases). Deletions cut 8 bases from V and 0 bases from J, with 13 bases between. Germline assignment: CDR1 MNHEY and CDR2 SMNVEV (reference sequence). The CDR3 is made up of 14 amino acids. The CDR3 protein is CASRLDRLNTEAFF. DNA of the CDR3: TGTGCCAGCCGTCTGGACAGACTGAACACTGAAGCTTTCTTT.

The gene calls are TRBV2 and TRBJ2-5; D not certain. Trimming pared 10 bases from V and 4 bases from J, leaving 10 bases between. This CDR3 contains 11 residues. Per the germline V gene, CDR1 is SNHLY and CDR2 is FYNNEI. Here the CDR3 DNA reads TGTGCCACCGTGGTCGGAGAGACCCAGTACTTC. It codes for CATVVGETQYF. Filled out from reference TRBV2 and TRBJ2-5, the complete variable domain reads EPEVTQTPSHQVTQMGQEVILRCVPISNHLYFYWYRQILGQKVEFLVSFYNNEISEKSEIFDDQFSVERPDGSNFTLKIRSTKLEDSAMYFCATVVGETQYFGPGTRLLVL.

The V gene is TRBV24-1, the J gene TRBJ2-5, with 10 bases aligning to TRBD1. J gave up 4 bases and V 0 bases, and 7 bases lay outside the gene matches. Germline-derived CDR1 and CDR2 are KGHDR and SFDVKD. The CDR3 runs 17 residues. The CDR3 spells CATSDLKPGQGGETQYF. The CDR3 DNA is TGTGCCACCAGTGATTTGAAGCCCGGACAGGGGGGAGAGACCCAGTACTTC.

The chain links TRBV7-2 to TRBJ2-5; 8 nucleotides match TRBD2. This CDR3 has 15 amino acids. Germline loops: CDR1 SGHTA, CDR2 FQGNSA. V dropped 4 bases and J dropped 2; count of bases not matched to a gene: 6. This CDR3 is CASSSTRGGQETQYF. The CDR3 nucleotides are TGTGCCAGCAGCTCTACTCGGGGGGGGCAAGAGACCCAGTACTTC.

The chain uses TRBV7-2 and TRBJ2-1; TRBD2 agrees at 8 bases. Trimming removed 6 bases from V and 3 bases from J; junction bases left unmatched: 7. Germline V CDR1 and CDR2: SGHTA, FQGNSA. This CDR3 spans 15 amino acids. The CDR3 loop is CASSLQRGSYNEQFF. CDR3 bases: TGTGCCAGCAGTTTACAGCGGGGGAGCTACAATGAGCAGTTCTTC.

The CDR3 DNA reads as TGTGCCAGCAGTTACGAGGGAAAGGGCACTGAAGCTTTCTTT. This translates into CASSYEGKGTEAFF. The chain combines TRBV6-5 with TRBJ1-1; D not certain. Looked up from germline, CDR1 is MNHEY and CDR2 is SVGAGI. The V end lost 2 bases, the J end lost 4 bases, and 11 bases lay between the germline ends. CDR3 length equals 14 residues.

The rearrangement joins TRBV11-1 to TRBJ2-1; 8 bases align to TRBD2. The CDR3 length is 16 residues. The trim removed 5 bases at V and 6 bases at J, leaving 12 bases unmatched. Looked up from germline, CDR1 is SGHAT and CDR2 is FQDESV (reference sequence). The CDR3 here is CASSIAGTRTGNEQFF. The CDR3 region has the DNA TGTGCCAGCAGCATTGCCGGGACTAGAACAGGCAATGAGCAGTTCTTC.

The chain recombines TRBV4-1 with TRBJ2-3; 9 nucleotides agree with TRBD1. This CDR3 region has 17 residues. Germline CDR1 is MGHRA and CDR2 is YSYEKL. Germline trimming cut 0 bases from V and 3 bases from J; bases unmatched to any gene: 7. The CDR3 protein is CASSQDLGTGLTDTQYF. CDR3 nucleotide sequence: TGCGCCAGCAGCCAAGACCTGGGGACAGGGTTAACAGATACGCAGTATTTT.

The chain has TRBV6-5 and TRBJ1-2, with 7 bases identical to TRBD1. From germline, CDR1 is MNHEY and CDR2 SVGAGI. The CDR3 runs to 14 residues. V shed 5 bases and J 7 bases; nucleotides not matched to a gene: 10. The CDR3: CASSTPTGYGGYTF. Here the CDR3 DNA reads TGTGCCAGCAGTACCCCGACAGGGTACGGTGGCTACACCTTC.

V usage is TRBV18 and J usage is TRBJ2-2, with D perhaps TRBD1 (5 bases). This CDR3 is built from 15 residues. Per the germline V gene, CDR1 is KGHSH and CDR2 is LQKENI. Trimming removed 3 bases at V and 4 bases at J, with 12 bases between. The CDR3 reads CASSPPRGSTGELFF. CDR3 coding DNA: TGTGCCAGCTCACCCCCTAGGGGTAGCACCGGGGAGCTGTTTTTT.

This chain joins TRBV5-1 and TRBJ1-1; D remains ambiguous. With 2 bases removed from V and 7 bases from J, the gap between germline ends came to 12 bases. Germline V gene sequence: CDR1 SGHRS, CDR2 YFSETQ. The CDR3 has 13 amino acids. CDR3 protein: CASSFSPSGEAFF. CDR3 sequence (DNA): TGCGCCAGCAGCTTCTCGCCCTCCGGTGAAGCTTTCTTT.

This sequence joins TRBV9 and TRBJ2-7, with 9 positions matching TRBD1. This CDR3 contains 13 residues. The germline V gene has CDR1 SGDLS and CDR2 YYNGEE. This CDR3 is CGMKGGQGAEQYF. CDR3 DNA sequence: TGTGGGATGAAGGGGGGACAGGGTGCCGAGCAGTACTTC.

V and J are TRBV3-1 (or the pseudogene TRBV3-2) and TRBJ1-2, with 7 nucleotides matching TRBD1. This CDR3 is built from 18 residues. The germline CDR1 and CDR2 sequences are LGHDT and YNNKEL (reference sequence). J was trimmed by 0 bases and V by 3 bases; bases with no gene match: 13. For the CDR3, the DNA is TGTGCCAGCAGCCAGGATAGGTTAGGGACAGACTCTAACTATGGCTACACCTTC. Translating gives CASSQDRLGTDSNYGYTF.